This T cell receptor (beta chain) was identified during a study of blood T cell repertoires in COVID-19. In the study overall: Researchers got acute and convalescent COVID-19 samples from the United States, Italy and Spain. PBMCs, B-cell-depleted T cells, or T cells provided the cDNA or gDNA that made up the material.

The CDR3 extends over 12 amino acids. V lost 5 bases to trimming and J lost 7 bases, with 12 bases between them. In germline, CDR1 is SGHDT, CDR2 YYEEEE. Authors' processing steps: Amplification of reference gene primers was used by the study to estimate nucleated cell counts. Assay: immunoSEQ multiplex PCR; the TCRdb copy retains only in-frame clones and omits some. V, J and clone size are taken as reported in that table, and D and trimming were inferred from the DNA itself. Seen here are about 190,000 clones, around 84% observed once, and the top ten hold around 14%. The sample comprised peripheral blood. The chain uses TRBV5-6 and TRBJ1-2; D is uncertain. This TCR derives from a man aged 25 to 40 with active or convalescent COVID-19. CDR3 nucleotides: TGTGCCAGCAGACCTGGAGCTCTTGGCTACACCTTC. Translating it yields CASRPGALGYTF.